These 15 T cell receptor beta chains were all obtained from the same sample, sequenced in a study of T cells in Graves' hyperthyroidism and ophthalmopathy (dated by TCRdb to about 2019). Library prep was done by multiplex PCR. TCRdb lists the instrument as Illumina HiSeq 2000. Amplification of TCR beta CDR3 regions was carried out from RNA transcripts. The TCR CDR3 was subjected to a first round of RT-PCR using the HTBI primer set and the Qiagen OneStep RT-PCR kit. TCRdb reworked the public reads: Q25 trimming with fastp, MiXCR clone assembly, productive beta chains retained. Rows are unified per CDR3 protein, each entry keeping the most common DNA and genes. Counted in this sample were 250,000 to 350,000 distinct CDR3 sequences; around 15% of them appeared once. The top ten hold approximately 60% of the sample. The material sequenced was blood. The receptors were sampled from a woman aged 55-69 years with Graves' ophthalmopathy.

With respect to this clonotype: A clone one base away is much larger, so this may be a read error. This chain joins TRBV2 and TRBJ1-6, with 7 positions matching TRBD1. CDR3 length: 15 residues. V was pared by 6 bases and J by 9 bases, with 11 bases of the junction left unmatched. Germline lookup yields CDR1 SNHLY and CDR2 FYNNEI. CDR3 loop: CASSRTGQEVSPLHF. The CDR3 nucleotides are TGTGCCAGCAGCCGTACCGGACAGGAGGTTTCACCCCTCCACTTT.

The chain uses TRBV18 and TRBJ1-5; perhaps TRBD1 as D (5 bases). This CDR3 has 16 residues. Germline CDR1 reads KGHSH; CDR2 reads LQKENI. V lost 4 bases to trimming and J lost 0 bases, with 13 bases between them. CDR3: CASSLSGPYSNQPQHF. CDR3 nucleotide sequence: TGTGCCAGCTCACTTTCGGGACCCTATAGCAATCAGCCCCAGCATTTT.

This clonotype has only a few counts. The chain links TRBV29-1 to TRBJ1-2; D remains ambiguous. CDR1 SQVTM and CDR2 ANQGSEA come from the germline V gene. Trimming removed 4 bases at V and 4 bases at J, with 10 bases between. The CDR3 sequence is 12 residues long. The CDR3: CSVVSGSYGYTF. The CDR3 nucleotides read TGCAGCGTTGTCTCTGGGAGCTATGGCTACACCTTC.

The J gene is TRBJ2-5, the V gene TRBV24-1, with 7 nucleotides matching TRBD1. Per the germline V gene, CDR1 is KGHDR and CDR2 is SFDVKD. V shed 9 bases, J shed 3 bases, and the junction held 9 bases outside the gene matches. The CDR3 has 14 residues. Here the CDR3 DNA reads TGTGCCACCGCATTGACAGGGCGAGAAGAGACCCAGTACTTC. It specifies CATALTGREETQYF.

This clonotype came up many times. This chain links TRBV12-3 or TRBV12-4 with TRBJ2-7; D not certain. With 6 bases removed from V and 2 bases from J, the gap between germline ends came to 11 bases. The CDR3 runs 13 residues. The CDR3 is CASSRRSTYEQYF. DNA for the CDR3: TGTGCCAGCAGCCGACGGTCCACCTACGAGCAGTACTTC.

This chain uses TRBV20-1 with TRBJ2-5; D is unclear. Germline V CDR1 and CDR2: DFQATT, SNEGSKA (reference sequence). Trimming took 0 bases from V and 7 from J, leaving 9 bases between them. The CDR3 is 12 amino acids. CDR3 residues: CSARDQSATQYF. DNA of the CDR3: TGCAGTGCTAGAGATCAGTCTGCGACCCAGTACTTC.

This clonotype showed up many times. The chain combines TRBV5-1 with TRBJ2-3, with TRBD2 matching over 10 bases. The CDR3 runs to 17 residues. Germline lookup yields CDR1 SGHRS and CDR2 YFSETQ. V lost 0 bases and J lost 4; bases outside the gene matches: 8. CDR3 DNA: TGCGCCAGCAGCTTGGGGTCTGTAGCGGGAGGACCAGATACGCAGTATTTT. It codes for CASSLGSVAGGPDTQYF.

V is TRBV20-1 and J is TRBJ1-5; TRBD1 aligns across 10 bases. Germline V CDR1 and CDR2: DFQATT, SNEGSKA (reference sequence). V shed 1 base, J shed 5 bases, and the junction held 14 bases outside the gene matches. This CDR3 region has 18 residues. The CDR3 sequence is CSARAGDGTGVVDQPQHF. The CDR3 DNA reads TGCAGTGCTAGAGCCGGCGACGGGACAGGGGTGGTTGATCAGCCCCAGCATTTT.

Ten or more counts support this clonotype. This sequence joins TRBV30 and TRBJ2-1; 14 nucleotides agree with TRBD2. This CDR3 region has 15 residues. The J segment lost 9 bases and the V segment lost 2 bases, leaving 6 bases of the junction unmatched. Germline assignment: CDR1 GTSNPN and CDR2 SVGIG (reference sequence). CDR3 loop: CAWSLTSGRASEQFF. For the CDR3, the DNA is TGTGCCTGGAGTTTGACTAGCGGGAGGGCCTCTGAGCAGTTCTTC.

This clonotype was counted many times. The chain links TRBV3-1 to TRBJ2-1; 10 bases are a match to TRBD2. The V and J ends lost 1 base and 7 bases, in that order; junction bases with no gene match: 13. Germline CDR1 reads LGHDT; CDR2 reads YNNKEL (reference sequence). The CDR3 loop spans 18 amino acids. Here the CDR3 DNA reads TGTGCCAGCAGCCAAGGGATTCAAGCGGGGGGGCCGGTTAATGAGCAGTTCTTC. It codes for CASSQGIQAGGPVNEQFF.

This clonotype was found a few times. This chain links TRBV5-6 with TRBJ2-1, with 9 bases fitting TRBD2. CDR1 is SGHDT, CDR2 YYEEEE, per germline. The CDR3 runs to 18 residues. J gave up 0 bases and V 3 bases, and 10 bases lay outside the gene matches. CDR3 nucleotide sequence: TGTGCCAGCAGCTCCGGGGGCCTACTAGCGGGCTCCTACAATGAGCAGTTCTTC. It yields the protein CASSSGGLLAGSYNEQFF.

In this sample, this clonotype turned up a few times. V is TRBV7-2 and J is TRBJ1-5; D is undetermined. In germline, CDR1 is SGHTA, CDR2 FQGNSA. With 5 bases removed from V and 4 bases from J, the gap between germline ends came to 15 bases. The length of the CDR3 is 15 residues. CDR3 in amino acids: CASSASARSNQPQHF. The CDR3 bases are TGTGCCAGCAGCGCTTCAGCGCGAAGTAATCAGCCCCAGCATTTT.

This clonotype was seen a few times. The chain has TRBV19 and TRBJ2-1; TRBD2 aligns across 12 bases. The CDR3 contains 16 residues. CDR1 LNHDA and CDR2 SQIVND come from the germline V gene (reference sequence). Germline trimming cut 8 bases from V and 9 bases from J; bases unmatched to any gene: 14. The CDR3 DNA reads as TGTGCCAGTCGGAACCGCGGGCTAGCGGGAGGGGCTGAGCAGTTCTTC. It codes for CASRNRGLAGGAEQFF.

This clonotype appeared many times. The V call is TRBV27, the J call TRBJ1-1, with D unresolved. Germline V CDR1 and CDR2: MNHEY, SMNVEV (reference sequence). The CDR3 loop spans 14 amino acids. Between the trimmed V and J ends, which lost 5 bases and 0 bases, there was a span of 10 bases. In DNA, the CDR3 is TGTGCCAGCAGTCCCCTAGCGCTGAACACTGAAGCTTTCTTT. It translates to CASSPLALNTEAFF.

As for this clonotype: Possible read error: a much larger clone is one base away. V and J are TRBV20-1 and TRBJ2-7, with 7 positions matching TRBD2. The V and J ends lost 5 bases and 4 bases, in that order; junction bases with no gene match: 17. The CDR3 sequence is 16 residues long. In germline, CDR1 is DFQATT, CDR2 SNEGSKA (reference sequence). The CDR3 loop reads CSAGGRSGTGRYEQYF. CDR3 DNA sequence: TGCAGTGCTGGAGGGAGGAGCGGGACCGGCCGATACGAGCAGTACTTC.